The clone carrying this TCR beta chain was observed a single time. What it recognizes is unknown. Generated by immunoSEQ multiplex PCR, the TCRdb table keeps only in-frame clones and is missing some. The profile shows more than 55,000 clones, 82% of them singletons. From germline, CDR1 is MGHDK and CDR2 SYGVNS. V lost 1 base to trimming and J lost 6 bases, with 11 bases between them. This CDR3 is 14 amino acids long. The data belong to a study of a mutant IDH1 vaccine in newly diagnosed glioma. Background on the study: Either 4-6 weeks after radiotherapy alone or alongside temozolomide, vaccination was begun. Males made up 62.5% and females about 38% of treated patients, whose mean age was roughly 40 years. Most patients had radiochemotherapy with temozolomide before enrollment; others had one alone.

Time point specified: week 5, during vaccination. Vaccinated patients received 300 ug of mutant IDH1 20-mer peptide per dose, with topical imiquimod. The receptor was derived from a woman aged 18-29 years with glioma. Some clones in this sample may be carry-over from other donors' samples. The sequenced sample was PBMCs, obtained from a glioma patient whose treatment included an IDH1 peptide vaccine. The V and J genes are TRBV25-1 and TRBJ2-3; D unresolved. The CDR3 region is CASSEFGPRDTQYF. CDR3 bases: TGTGCCAGCAGTGAATTTGGGCCCAGGGATACGCAGTATTTT.